Listed below are T cell receptor beta chains from one sample, sequenced in a study of cytomegalovirus exposure and HLA in healthy donors. Sequencing was performed with immunoSEQ multiplex PCR; in TCRdb, only in-frame clones are kept and a portion is missing. The sample consists of about 120,000 clones, approximately 80% of them appearing once. Material: PBMCs. All receptors come from a man aged 50 to 59 in good health and CMV-seronegative. Both conserved end residues are part of each CDR3. D genes are given only for firm matches. Size is stated for part of the rows, as once, few or many counts, or as a class when the clone is expanded.

cdr3_nt: TGTGCCAGCGAGGTCCCGGGGAGCACTGAAGCTTTCTTT
cdr3_aa: CASEVPGSTEAFF
v_call: TRBV28
j_call: TRBJ1-1
clone_size: NA
d_call: NA

cdr3_nt: TGTGCCAGCAGCGTAGACGGGTTTAGCTACGAGCAGTACTTC
cdr3_aa: CASSVDGFSYEQYF
v_call: TRBV9
j_call: TRBJ2-7
clone_size: few
d_call: NA

cdr3_nt: TGTGCCAGCAGCCAAAACCGACAGGATGGCTACACCTTC
cdr3_aa: CASSQNRQDGYTF
v_call: TRBV7-9
j_call: TRBJ1-2
clone_size: NA
d_call: NA

cdr3_nt: TGTGCCAGCAGCAGAGGCGGTCCACAAAACGAGCAGTACTTC
cdr3_aa: CASSRGGPQNEQYF
v_call: TRBV5-4
j_call: TRBJ2-7
clone_size: once
d_call: NA

cdr3_nt: TGTGCCAGCAGCCCGGACAGGGGGAGTGGATATGGCTACACCTTC
cdr3_aa: CASSPDRGSGYGYTF
v_call: TRBV28
j_call: TRBJ1-2
clone_size: NA
d_call: TRBD1

cdr3_nt: TGTGCCAGCAGCCCCAGGGGGTACGAGCAGTACTTC
cdr3_aa: CASSPRGYEQYF
v_call: TRBV6-5
j_call: TRBJ2-7
clone_size: NA
d_call: TRBD1

cdr3_nt: TGTGCCAGTAGTACGACAGGACAGGTGAATAGCAATCAGCCCCAGCATTTT
cdr3_aa: CASSTTGQVNSNQPQHF
v_call: TRBV19
j_call: TRBJ1-5
clone_size: NA
d_call: TRBD1

cdr3_nt: TGTGCCAGCTCCTCGAGGGGGGAGACCCAGTACTTC
cdr3_aa: CASSSRGETQYF
v_call: TRBV18
j_call: TRBJ2-5
clone_size: NA
d_call: NA

cdr3_nt: TGTGCCAGCAGCTTACAGGGGGGCACTGAAGCTTTCTTT
cdr3_aa: CASSLQGGTEAFF
v_call: TRBV5-4
j_call: TRBJ1-1
clone_size: NA
d_call: TRBD1

cdr3_nt: TGTGCCAGCAGTGAAGCGGGCTGGATTAACGATGAGCAGTTCTTC
cdr3_aa: CASSEAGWINDEQFF
v_call: TRBV6-1
j_call: TRBJ2-1
clone_size: NA
d_call: NA

cdr3_nt: TGTGCCAGCAGGTTCGGGACAGGGGGTTACACCGGGGAGCTGTTTTTT
cdr3_aa: CASRFGTGGYTGELFF
v_call: TRBV2
j_call: TRBJ2-2
clone_size: few
d_call: TRBD1

cdr3_nt: TGTGCCAGCAGCCATTTCAAAGGGTACGGCGGGAGGGCGGGGGATGAGCAGTTCTTC
cdr3_aa: CASSHFKGYGGRAGDEQFF
v_call: TRBV9
j_call: TRBJ2-1
clone_size: NA
d_call: TRBD2

cdr3_nt: TGTGCCAGCAGTTTGCGCGGGGAGCTGTTTTTT
cdr3_aa: CASSLRGELFF
v_call: TRBV28
j_call: TRBJ2-2
clone_size: NA
d_call: NA

cdr3_nt: TGTGCCAGCAGCTTAAGGCCCGAGGGAGAGACCCAGTACTTC
cdr3_aa: CASSLRPEGETQYF
v_call: TRBV7-8
j_call: TRBJ2-5
clone_size: NA
d_call: NA

cdr3_nt: TGTGCCAGCAGTTTAATAGCGGGGACGGAGGGTGAGCAGTACTTC
cdr3_aa: CASSLIAGTEGEQYF
v_call: TRBV27
j_call: TRBJ2-7
clone_size: NA
d_call: TRBD2

cdr3_nt: TGCAGCGCGGCGGGACTAGCTACAGATACGCAGTATTTT
cdr3_aa: CSAAGLATDTQYF
v_call: TRBV29-1
j_call: TRBJ2-3
clone_size: once
d_call: TRBD2

cdr3_nt: TGTGCCAGCAGCTTATCGCGACTAGCGGGAGCGTACAATGAGCAGTTCTTC
cdr3_aa: CASSLSRLAGAYNEQFF
v_call: TRBV7-2
j_call: TRBJ2-1
clone_size: NA
d_call: TRBD2

cdr3_nt: TGTGCCACCAGCAGAGATCCGGGGAGTTTGGCTTTCTTT
cdr3_aa: CATSRDPGSLAFF
v_call: TRBV15
j_call: TRBJ1-1
clone_size: NA
d_call: NA

cdr3_nt: TGTGCCAGTAGTATATCAGGGAACACTGAAGCTTTCTTT
cdr3_aa: CASSISGNTEAFF
v_call: TRBV19
j_call: TRBJ1-1
clone_size: NA
d_call: NA

cdr3_nt: TGTGCCAGCAGTGCTCTAGCGGGGGGGGTAGATACGCAGTATTTT
cdr3_aa: CASSALAGGVDTQYF
v_call: TRBV6-5
j_call: TRBJ2-3
clone_size: NA
d_call: TRBD2

cdr3_nt: TGTGCCACCAGCGGACAGGCCTTCTATGGCTACACCTTC
cdr3_aa: CATSGQAFYGYTF
v_call: TRBV15
j_call: TRBJ1-2
clone_size: NA
d_call: TRBD1

cdr3_nt: TGTGCCAGCAGCTTACGGGCCGGGACAGGGGGTAACTATGGCTACACCTTC
cdr3_aa: CASSLRAGTGGNYGYTF
v_call: TRBV5-5
j_call: TRBJ1-2
clone_size: once
d_call: TRBD1

cdr3_nt: TGTGCCAGTCGACAGGGTGGCTACGAGCAGTACTTC
cdr3_aa: CASRQGGYEQYF
v_call: TRBV27
j_call: TRBJ2-7
clone_size: NA
d_call: TRBD1

cdr3_nt: TGTGCCAGCAGCTTAATGGGGCCAGATACGCAGTATTTT
cdr3_aa: CASSLMGPDTQYF
v_call: TRBV5-4
j_call: TRBJ2-3
clone_size: NA
d_call: NA

cdr3_nt: TGTGCCATCAGTGAGTATACGGGGACTACAGCGACTACTGAAGCTTTCTTT
cdr3_aa: CAISEYTGTTATTEAFF
v_call: TRBV10-3
j_call: TRBJ1-1
clone_size: NA
d_call: NA

cdr3_nt: TGTGCCAGCAGCTTAGGGGCAGCGGGGGGGCCGCGCACAGATACGCAGTATTTT
cdr3_aa: CASSLGAAGGPRTDTQYF
v_call: TRBV7-6
j_call: TRBJ2-3
clone_size: NA
d_call: TRBD2

cdr3_nt: TGCGCCAGCAGCCAGGCGGACTGGAACACTGAAGCTTTCTTT
cdr3_aa: CASSQADWNTEAFF
v_call: TRBV4-3
j_call: TRBJ1-1
clone_size: NA
d_call: NA

cdr3_nt: TGTGCCAGCAGCTTAGTAGGTGGGACAGGGGACTACGAGCAGTACTTC
cdr3_aa: CASSLVGGTGDYEQYF
v_call: TRBV7-8
j_call: TRBJ2-7
clone_size: once
d_call: TRBD1

cdr3_nt: TGTGCCAGCAGCCTGACTACTACCTCCTACAATGAGCAGTTCTTC
cdr3_aa: CASSLTTTSYNEQFF
v_call: TRBV6-5
j_call: TRBJ2-1
clone_size: few
d_call: NA

cdr3_nt: TGTGCCAGCAGCTTAACTGGCGGGAAAAGCTCCTACGAGCAGTACTTC
cdr3_aa: CASSLTGGKSSYEQYF
v_call: TRBV7-3
j_call: TRBJ2-7
clone_size: NA
d_call: NA

cdr3_nt: TGTGCCAGCAGCAACATCCAGGGACATAGCTCCTATAATTCACCCCTCCACTTT
cdr3_aa: CASSNIQGHSSYNSPLHF
v_call: TRBV7-8
j_call: TRBJ1-6
clone_size: NA
d_call: NA

cdr3_nt: TGTGCCAGCAGCTTAAAACTAGCGGGGGCGAGTACGCAGTATTTT
cdr3_aa: CASSLKLAGASTQYF
v_call: TRBV7-2
j_call: TRBJ2-3
clone_size: NA
d_call: TRBD2

cdr3_nt: TGTGCCAGCAGCTTCGGGACAGGGAATGAAAAACTGTTTTTT
cdr3_aa: CASSFGTGNEKLFF
v_call: TRBV7-9
j_call: TRBJ1-4
clone_size: NA
d_call: TRBD1

cdr3_nt: TGTGCCAGCAGTGCCGCCGGGGGGATAGGCAATCAGCCCCAGCATTTT
cdr3_aa: CASSAAGGIGNQPQHF
v_call: TRBV27
j_call: TRBJ1-5
clone_size: few
d_call: NA

cdr3_nt: TGCGCCAGCAGCTTGCACTATGGCGAACTCACTGAAGCTTTCTTT
cdr3_aa: CASSLHYGELTEAFF
v_call: TRBV5-1
j_call: TRBJ1-1
clone_size: NA
d_call: NA

cdr3_nt: TGTGCCTGGAGTGAACAGGGAAATCAGCCCCAGCATTTT
cdr3_aa: CAWSEQGNQPQHF
v_call: TRBV30
j_call: TRBJ1-5
clone_size: NA
d_call: NA

cdr3_nt: TGTGCCAGCAGCTTGGGGACAGGGGGTGATACGCAGTATTTT
cdr3_aa: CASSLGTGGDTQYF
v_call: TRBV5-8
j_call: TRBJ2-3
clone_size: NA
d_call: TRBD1

cdr3_nt: TGTGCCAGCAGTAGGACAGCGAACACTGAAGCTTTCTTT
cdr3_aa: CASSRTANTEAFF
v_call: TRBV6-5
j_call: TRBJ1-1
clone_size: NA
d_call: NA

cdr3_nt: TGCGCCAGCAGCTGGGGACTAGCGGGAGACGAGCAGTACTTC
cdr3_aa: CASSWGLAGDEQYF
v_call: TRBV5-1
j_call: TRBJ2-7
clone_size: few
d_call: TRBD2

cdr3_nt: TGTGCCAGCAGTTCTAGCGGGAGGGCCGAGAATGAGCAGTTCTTC
cdr3_aa: CASSSSGRAENEQFF
v_call: TRBV11-1
j_call: TRBJ2-1
clone_size: NA
d_call: TRBD2

cdr3_nt: TGTGCCAGCAGTTCACTGGGCAGGACTAGCGGGAACTATAGGCAGTTCTTC
cdr3_aa: CASSSLGRTSGNYRQFF
v_call: TRBV27
j_call: TRBJ2-1
clone_size: NA
d_call: TRBD2

cdr3_nt: TGTGCCAGCGGACTAGCCGCCGGGGAGCTGTTTTTT
cdr3_aa: CASGLAAGELFF
v_call: TRBV2
j_call: TRBJ2-2
clone_size: NA
d_call: TRBD2

cdr3_nt: TGTGCCAGCAGGGAGGGACAGGGGGCATTCTATGGCTACACCTTC
cdr3_aa: CASREGQGAFYGYTF
v_call: TRBV6-1
j_call: TRBJ1-2
clone_size: NA
d_call: TRBD1